This TCR beta chain was documented in a study of CD4 T cells in relation to SARS-CoV-2 and coronaviruses. Study information: TCR beta CDR3s were sequenced after 10-day antigen culture of PBMCs. The restricting HLA molecule for shared crossreactive spike epitopes was mapped. Overall study results and limits: No crossreactivity against non-spike viral proteins was tested here.

The method was immunoSEQ multiplex PCR; TCRdb's version includes in-frame clones alone and lacks a portion of them. The sample includes around 25,000 clones, around 76% of them seen just once. This clone is large by share. Its target is not known. The unexposed donors gave CD4+ T cells in about 2011-2018, prior to COVID-19. The cells were cultured for approximately ten days before CD4+ T cells were isolated. The CDR3 runs 14 residues. Trimming removed 6 bases from V and 14 bases from J; junction bases left unmatched: 13. CDR1 and CDR2 from the germline V gene are MNHEY and SVGAGI. The sequenced material came from CD4+ T cells from PBMCs, cultured in vitro. This chain links TRBV6-5 with TRBJ1-6, with TRBD1 identical over 7 bases. The receptor comes from a human donor in good health. CDR3 nucleotide sequence: TGTGCCAGCAGACATCGACAGGGTTATGGATCCCTCCACTTT. Its protein product is CASRHRQGYGSLHF.